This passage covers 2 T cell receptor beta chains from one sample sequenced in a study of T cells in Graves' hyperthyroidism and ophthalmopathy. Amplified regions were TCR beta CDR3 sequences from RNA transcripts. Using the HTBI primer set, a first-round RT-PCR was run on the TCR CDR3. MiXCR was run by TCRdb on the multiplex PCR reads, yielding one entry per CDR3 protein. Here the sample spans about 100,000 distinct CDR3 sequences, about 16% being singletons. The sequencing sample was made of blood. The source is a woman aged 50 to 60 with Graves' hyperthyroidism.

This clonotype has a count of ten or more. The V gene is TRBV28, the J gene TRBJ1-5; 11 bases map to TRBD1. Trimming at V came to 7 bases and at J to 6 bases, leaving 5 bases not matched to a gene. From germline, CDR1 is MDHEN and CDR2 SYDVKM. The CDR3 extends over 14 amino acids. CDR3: CASTPGTGGQPQHF. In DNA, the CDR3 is TGTGCCAGCACCCCTGGGACAGGGGGTCAGCCCCAGCATTTT.

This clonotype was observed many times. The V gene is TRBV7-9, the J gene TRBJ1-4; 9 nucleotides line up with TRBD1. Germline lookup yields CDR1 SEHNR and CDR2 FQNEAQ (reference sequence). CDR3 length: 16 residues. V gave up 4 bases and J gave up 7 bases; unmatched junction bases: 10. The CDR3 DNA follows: TGTGCCAGCAGCTCATGGGGGACAGGGTCAGGTGAAAAACTGTTTTTT. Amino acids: CASSSWGTGSGEKLFF.